This T cell receptor (beta chain) was sequenced during a study of T cells in Graves' hyperthyroidism and ophthalmopathy (dated by TCRdb to about 2019). As for the study more broadly: Peripheral blood samples were taken at initial diagnosis, before any treatment was given. A discovery cohort of roughly 100 patients, fewer than 50 with Graves' ophthalmopathy and more than 55 with stable Graves' hyperthyroidism, was used to find distinguishing TCR V-J signatures. Whether ophthalmopathy could be predicted prospectively was tested in an independent validation cohort made up of under 20 hyperthyroidism patients plus 17 patients who later progressed to ophthalmopathy. Thyroid tissue and blood T-cell repertoires from about six Graves' hyperthyroidism patients were also compared in the study. The roughly 91 discovery patients were randomly split 7:3 into training and test sets. The paper describes TCR Vbeta CDR3 sequencing of 135 peripheral blood samples, made up of 43 ophthalmopathy patients, approximately 73 hyperthyroidism patients and around 17 progressor patients. After blood sampling, hyperthyroidism patients were treated with methimazole at a starting dose of 30 mg daily, and ophthalmopathy patients were treated with high-dose intravenous methylprednisolone.

From a lookup of the germline V gene, CDR1 and CDR2 are SGHTS and YDEGEE. The V end gives up 4 bases and the J end 2 bases, leaving 10 bases in the junction not matched to a gene. From cysteine to phenylalanine, the CDR3 is 16 amino acids long. The only DNA kept is the CDR3, 48 bases in frame from the first base. The TCR beta CDR3 regions were amplified from RNA transcripts. For the first round of RT-PCR on the TCR CDR3, the HTBI primer set was used together with the Qiagen OneStep RT-PCR kit. A second multiplex PCR round built the libraries, followed by size selection and purification. Paired-end sequencing of the libraries was performed with 100 bp reads on an Illumina HiSeq2000. As for the authors' bioinformatics: SOAPnuke was used to process the raw data, with reads discarded if the reads contained adapters or uncalled bases, had a mean Phred below 15, or lacked an exact constant-primer or identifier match. High-quality paired reads were merged using COPE v1.2.5, and each unique nucleotide sequence was defined as a clonotype. Clonotypes were aligned to IMGT TRBV, TRBD and TRBJ reference segments using MiTCR v1.1. The analysis included only V-J combinations with a frequency above 0.0001, which together covered roughly 99% of the repertoires. A TCS score was defined as the ratio between F50 (clonal expansion) and ExV (chaos), using BLOSUM62-based TCRdist between CDR3 peptides within each V-J. Welch's t-statistics and random forest reduced 514 V-J features to 13, which were used in a naive Bayes classifier (R e1071). Using fastp at Q25 and MiXCR, TCRdb reprocessed the public reads and kept productive beta chains. Entries are consolidated by CDR3 protein sequence, retaining the most common genes and DNA. These V and J calls rely on TCRdb rather than the paper's analysis. The sample table holds a few hundred thousand distinct CDR3 sequences, of which approximately 14% were seen once. The ten biggest clones cover approximately 7.4% of the sample.

What the authors observed across the whole study: Sample size was not statistically predetermined, and blinding of investigators to group allocation was not performed. Blood samples also contained most of the expanded thyroid clonotypes (frequency above 0.001), which suggests that blood repertoires may reflect thyroid immune responses. Ophthalmopathy was separated from stable hyperthyroidism by a 13 V-J signature model, with approximately 86% sensitivity and roughly 81% specificity obtained in cross-validation and 80%/75% obtained in testing. In validation, progression to ophthalmopathy was predicted by the model with 55% to 71% sensitivity and 72.22% specificity, a median of around 6.5 months before onset.

Stable Graves' hyperthyroidism was defined as no progression to ophthalmopathy during 18 months of follow-up. Hyperthyroidism patients were newly diagnosed, with disease duration under 2 months, and aged 18 to 65 years. Patients with uncontrolled infections, other autoimmune diseases, pregnancy or lactation were excluded. Diagnoses were based on clinical symptoms, serum thyroxine and TRAb, thyroid ultrasound and orbital computed tomography. PBMCs were separated from about 10 ml of fresh peripheral blood using Ficoll-Paque density gradient centrifugation. Total RNA was extracted using Trizol reagent, and RNA quality was assessed on an Agilent 2100 Bioanalyzer. This clonotype was counted at least ten times. Its specific antigen is unknown. No base-level quality is on record; no much larger clone is a single base apart.

This receptor was obtained from a young woman with Graves' hyperthyroidism. Rearrangement joined TRBV5-8 to TRBJ2-3; a stretch of 7 junction bases matches TRBD2. The sample was blood. The bases read TGTGCCAGCAGCCGAGAGAGCGGGACCGTCACAGATACGCAGTATTTT. It translates to CASSRESGTVTDTQYF. The full variable domain, with segments outside the CDR3 supplied by the reference TRBV5-8 and TRBJ2-3 proteins, appears as EAGVTQSPTHLIKTRGQQATLRCSPISGHTSVYWYQQALGLGLQFLLWYDEGEERNRGNFPPRFSGRQFPNYSSELNVNALELEDSALYLCASSRESGTVTDTQYFGPGTRLTVL.